The 18 T cell receptor beta chains below come from one sample, sequenced in a study of regulatory T cells in long-lasting Graves disease. The authors built TCR beta libraries using iRepertoire HTBI primers and Arm-PCR of CDR3 regions. TCRdb called the multiplex PCR reads again in MiXCR, with one record for every CDR3 protein. Among 530,000 or so distinct CDR3 sequences listed, about 13% were seen once. Time point described: newly diagnosed GD, antithyroid drugs for less than 3 months. There was RNA extracted from PBMCs, and the TCR library was made from it. This sample was shared with a second study, whose subject was T cells in Graves' hyperthyroidism and ophthalmopathy.

Sample: peripheral blood mononuclear cells (PBMCs), taken at new diagnosis, from a patient treated with antithyroid drugs. The receptors come from a man aged 25-40 years with Graves disease.

The table lists this clonotype with many counts. J is TRBJ2-5 and V is TRBV28; D is tentatively TRBD1 or TRBD2 (5 bases each). The CDR3 is 16 amino acids. With 5 bases removed from V and 3 bases from J, the gap between germline ends came to 19 bases. In germline, CDR1 is MDHEN, CDR2 SYDVKM. DNA for the CDR3: TGTGCCAGCAGTCCCCTTGGGGGAGTGGGTGAAGAGACCCAGTACTTC. Its translation: CASSPLGGVGEETQYF. The full variable domain, its missing parts supplied by reference TRBV28 and TRBJ2-5, is DVKVTQSSRYLVKRTGEKVFLECVQDMDHENMFWYRQDPGLGLRLIYFSYDVKMKEKGDIPEGYSVSREKKERFSLILESASTNQTSMYLCASSPLGGVGEETQYFGPGTRLLVL.

This clonotype was recorded only once. A single base separates this from a much larger clone, so it may be a read error. This chain links TRBV20-1 with TRBJ1-5, with D tentatively TRBD1 (5 bases). CDR1 is DFQATT and CDR2 is SNEGSKA in the germline V gene (reference sequence). This CDR3 is built from 17 residues. The DNA for the CDR3 is TGCAGTGCAGTCCGTCCCTTCAGGGAAGGTCTCAATCAGCCCCAGCGTTTT. It yields the protein CSAVRPFREGLNQPQRF.

The V gene is TRBV20-1, the J gene TRBJ2-1; 8 bases match TRBD2. The CDR3 is 14 amino acids. Germline V gives CDR1 DFQATT, CDR2 SNEGSKA (reference sequence). Trimming took 3 bases from V and 6 from J; bases not matched to a gene: 7. The CDR3 is CSASSGEKLNEQFF. The CDR3 coding sequence is TGCAGTGCTAGTAGCGGGGAAAAACTCAATGAGCAGTTCTTC.

The table lists this clonotype with a few counts. The V gene is TRBV3-1, the J gene TRBJ1-5; no definite D call. Trimming removed 1 base from V and 4 bases from J, with 11 bases in between. CDR3 length: 15 amino acids. Germline values: CDR1 LGHDT, CDR2 YNNKEL (reference sequence). The CDR3 loop reads CASSQGYEGNQPQHF. CDR3 bases: TGTGCCAGCAGCCAAGGGTATGAGGGTAATCAGCCCCAGCATTTT.

Turning to this clonotype: Possible read error: a much larger clone is one base away. The V call is TRBV5-4, the J call TRBJ2-7, with 7 bases matching TRBD1. Losses at the gene ends were 3 bases for V and 3 bases for J; bases not matched to a gene: 3. Germline CDR1 and CDR2: SGHNT and YYREEE (reference sequence). CDR3 length equals 13 residues. The CDR3 loop is CASSYDRVYEQYF. The CDR3 nucleotides are TGTGCCAGCAGCTACGACAGGGTCTACGAGCAGTACTTC.

The chain employs TRBV2 and TRBJ2-1; TRBD2 matches at 13 bases. CDR1 SNHLY and CDR2 FYNNEI come from the germline V gene. V dropped 6 bases and J dropped 5; count of bases not matched to a gene: 7. The CDR3 is made up of 16 amino acids. The CDR3 bases are TGTGCCAGCAGCTTGGGAGGACTAGCGGGGGACAATGAGCAGTTCTTC. Amino acids: CASSLGGLAGDNEQFF.

This clonotype was detected ten times or more. This chain uses TRBV20-1 with TRBJ2-1, with D unresolved. CDR3 length: 17 residues. Germline V lookup: CDR1 DFQATT, CDR2 SNEGSKA (reference sequence). V shed 0 bases and J shed 0 bases, with 15 bases lying between them. CDR3 nucleotides: TGCAGTGCTAGAGAGGCCGCTCAATTGAGCTCCTACAATGAGCAGTTCTTC. It is translated as CSAREAAQLSSYNEQFF.

This rearrangement joins TRBV10-2 to TRBJ2-7; TRBD2 matches at 10 bases. In germline, CDR1 is WSHSY, CDR2 SAAADI. The CDR3 has 14 residues. V gave up 4 bases and J gave up 7 bases; unmatched junction bases: 7. The CDR3 DNA sequence: TGCGCCAGCAGTGGCGGTAGCGGGAGGACAGAGCAGTACTTC. Protein product: CASSGGSGRTEQYF.

The chain carries TRBV10-2 and TRBJ2-3; TRBD2 matches 10 bases. Germline V CDR1 and CDR2: WSHSY, SAAADI. CDR3 size: 14 residues. V was clipped by 5 bases and J by 9 bases; unmatched bases: 8. CDR3 in amino acids: CASSKREGSDTQYF. In nucleotides, the CDR3 is TGCGCCAGCAGTAAGCGGGAGGGTTCCGACACGCAGTATTTT.

This clonotype was counted at least ten times. The chain joins TRBV11-2 to TRBJ2-3, with D perhaps being TRBD1 or TRBD2 (6 bases each). Germline CDR1 and CDR2: SGHAT and FQNNGV. Trimming took off 1 base at V and 5 bases at J, with 13 bases between the two ends. CDR3 size: 15 residues. Here the CDR3 reads CASSLGGARGDTQYF. The DNA for the CDR3 is TGTGCCAGCAGCTTAGGCGGGGCCAGGGGAGATACGCAGTATTTT.

This clonotype was picked up a small number of times. V is TRBV9 and J is TRBJ2-5, with D hard to call. V gave up 3 bases and J gave up 6 bases, with 12 bases separating them. The CDR3 consists of 13 residues. CDR1 SGDLS and CDR2 YYNGEE come from the germline V gene. CDR3 loop: CASSAYAVQTQYF. CDR3 coding DNA: TGTGCCAGCAGCGCCTATGCCGTCCAGACCCAGTACTTC.

This clonotype has a count of ten or more. The V gene is TRBV12-3 or TRBV12-4, the J gene TRBJ1-1; 8 bases are shared with TRBD1. Losses at the gene ends were 5 bases for V and 5 bases for J; bases not matched to a gene: 7. The CDR3 length is 14 residues. For the CDR3, the DNA is TGTGCCAGCAGTACAACAGGGGGTAGGACTGAAGCTTTCTTT. Protein: CASSTTGGRTEAFF.

This clonotype occurred many times. V is TRBV2 and J is TRBJ2-5; 9 bases agree with TRBD1. Unmatched junction bases numbered 11, after V lost 5 bases and J lost 1 base. This CDR3 spans 17 amino acids. CDR1 is SNHLY, CDR2 FYNNEI, per germline. The CDR3 here is CASSNTGGSSGQETQYF. The CDR3 bases are TGTGCCAGCAGTAATACAGGGGGCAGTAGCGGCCAAGAGACCCAGTACTTC.

This clonotype was seen ten or more times. As DNA, the CDR3 is TGTGCCAGCTCACAAGGTTCAGGGGGCACCTACGAGCAGTACTTC. It encodes CASSQGSGGTYEQYF. The rearrangement links TRBV18 to TRBJ2-7, with TRBD1 matching over 8 bases. CDR1 and CDR2 from the germline V gene are KGHSH and LQKENI. The CDR3 loop spans 15 amino acids. V dropped 4 bases and J dropped 2; count of bases not matched to a gene: 7.

CDR3 sequence reads: CATSDFRPRGVQFF. Written as DNA, the CDR3 is TGTGCCACCAGTGATTTTAGACCAAGGGGCGTGCAGTTCTTC. The chain uses TRBV24-1 and TRBJ2-5; a possible D gene is TRBD1 (5 bases). Gene TRBJ2-1 matches the end of the DNA better, so the J call may be wrong. The germline V gene has CDR1 KGHDR and CDR2 SFDVKD. The CDR3 sequence is 14 residues long.

This clonotype was observed at least ten times. The chain recombines TRBV19 with TRBJ1-2, with TRBD1 identical over 8 bases. Germline CDR1 reads LNHDA; CDR2 reads SQIVND (reference sequence). The CDR3 sequence is 13 residues long. The V gene end was trimmed by 9 bases and the J gene end by 5 bases; junction bases not matched to a gene: 8. CDR3 in DNA: TGTGCCAGCAGCCCTAGGACAGGGTATGGCTACACCTTC. Protein: CASSPRTGYGYTF.

The V call is TRBV5-1, the J call TRBJ1-1; D ambiguous. The V gene's germline CDR1 is SGHRS and CDR2 YFSETQ. The CDR3 contains 14 residues. The V gene lost 0 bases and the J gene lost 3 bases, with 9 bases spanning the gap. The CDR3 region is CASSLAGRDTEAFF. The CDR3 bases are TGCGCCAGCAGCTTGGCCGGACGCGACACTGAAGCTTTCTTT.

This clonotype has ten or more counts. V gene TRBV12-3 or TRBV12-4 combines with J gene TRBJ1-2; D ambiguous. V lost 6 bases to trimming and J lost 0 bases, with 20 bases between them. The CDR3 is 17 residues long. CDR3 sequence: CASSLRYWAAPNYGYTF. CDR3 bases: TGTGCCAGCAGCTTGCGATATTGGGCAGCCCCTAACTATGGCTACACCTTC.